Listed here are 9 T cell receptor beta chains from one sample, sequenced in a study of shared clonotypes between healthy human individuals. Generated by immunoSEQ multiplex PCR, the TCRdb table keeps only in-frame clones and is missing some. The sample consists of some 2,400,000 clones, about 94% of them appearing once. Sequenced: naive CD4+ T cells sorted from blood. Subset in this sample: CD45RA+ positively selected. The receptors were sampled from a man between 18 and 35 years old in good health.

This sequence joins TRBV19 and TRBJ2-5; D is perhaps TRBD1 (6 bases). Trimming pared 3 bases from V and 3 bases from J, leaving 11 bases between. The length of the CDR3 is 14 residues. The germline V gene has CDR1 LNHDA and CDR2 SQIVND (reference sequence). The CDR3 sequence: CASSIIQGKETQYF. CDR3 coding DNA: TGTGCCAGTAGTATCATACAGGGAAAAGAGACCCAGTACTTC.

The rearrangement links TRBV10-2 to TRBJ1-6; weak D call: TRBD1 (5 bases). The CDR3 is made up of 13 amino acids. CDR1 is WSHSY, CDR2 SAAADI, per germline. With 8 bases removed from V and 7 bases from J, the gap between germline ends came to 12 bases. CDR3 sequence reads: CASSGTPNSPLHF. The CDR3 DNA sequence: TGCGCCAGCTCCGGGACCCCCAATTCACCCCTCCACTTT.

The rearrangement joins TRBV10-3 to TRBJ1-1; no definite D call. The CDR3 covers 14 residues. From germline, CDR1 is ENHRY and CDR2 SYGVKD. Trimming took 7 bases from V and 2 from J, leaving 14 bases between them. Here the CDR3 DNA reads TGTGCCATCACCGCTGAGGTGGGTAACACTGAAGCTTTCTTT. Protein: CAITAEVGNTEAFF.

With respect to this clone: Within the sample, other DNA sequences also encode this same CDR3. The V call is TRBV6-5, the J call TRBJ2-6, with D possibly being TRBD2 (6 bases). This CDR3 has 15 residues. Germline values: CDR1 MNHEY, CDR2 SVGAGI. Trimming stripped 2 bases from V and 2 bases from J, with 7 bases between. CDR3 protein: CASSYGGTGANVLTF. The CDR3 bases are TGTGCCAGCAGTTACGGGGGGACTGGGGCCAACGTCCTGACTTTC.

This clone was recorded once. The J gene is TRBJ2-3, the V gene TRBV30, with TRBD2 matching over 12 bases. V lost 2 bases, J lost 2 bases, and 8 bases stayed unmatched. The CDR3 has 17 amino acids. Germline CDR1 is GTSNPN and CDR2 is SVGIG (reference sequence). The CDR3, as DNA: TGTGCCTGGAGTAGAACCCGGACTAGCGGGAACACAGATACGCAGTATTTT. Its translation: CAWSRTRTSGNTDTQYF.

This clone came up once. J is TRBJ2-7 and V is TRBV30, with D maybe TRBD1 (6 bases). The CDR3 is 14 amino acids. V lost 3 bases to trimming and J lost 7 bases, with 19 bases between them. Germline lookup yields CDR1 GTSNPN and CDR2 SVGIG (reference sequence). The CDR3 nucleotides are TGTGCCTGGAGAAAGTCAGGGGAAGGGTGGGAGCAGTACTTC. Protein sequence: CAWRKSGEGWEQYF.

This chain links TRBV20-1 with TRBJ2-7; D gene ambiguous. Germline assignment: CDR1 DFQATT and CDR2 SNEGSKA (reference sequence). V lost 3 bases and J lost 2, with 5 bases in between. The CDR3 runs 11 residues. The CDR3 spells CSASLPYEQYF. CDR3 nucleotide sequence: TGCAGTGCTAGTCTTCCCTACGAGCAGTACTTC.

The chain joins TRBV28 to TRBJ2-7; D possibly corresponds to TRBD1 (6 bases). Trimming stripped 4 bases from V and 4 bases from J, with 23 bases between. CDR1 and CDR2 from the germline V gene are MDHEN and SYDVKM. The CDR3 is made up of 17 amino acids. This CDR3 reads CASSWNSWGLDIYEQYF. As DNA, the CDR3 is TGTGCCAGCAGTTGGAACTCCTGGGGGCTCGACATATACGAGCAGTACTTC.

The chain combines TRBV7-2 with TRBJ2-2; D ambiguous. The germline gives CDR1 SGHTA, CDR2 FQGNSA. The V and J ends lost 4 bases and 7 bases respectively, with 10 bases between them. The CDR3 contains 13 residues. CDR3 nucleotides: TGTGCCAGCAGCTCTGGCCCGATCGGGGAGCTGTTTTTT. Its protein product is CASSSGPIGELFF.